A selection of T cell receptor beta chains follows, all from one sample in a study of shared clonotypes between healthy human individuals. Generated by immunoSEQ multiplex PCR, the TCRdb table keeps only in-frame clones and is missing some. The data show approximately 2.3 million clones, approximately 95% seen once. What was sequenced was naive CD4+ T cells from PBMCs. Receptor source: a man between 18 and 29 years old in good health. Some clones in this sample may be carry-over from other donors' samples. The CDR3 runs from the conserved cysteine through the conserved F or W. D genes are given only for firm matches. Size values are once, few and many counts, or a class for expanded clones, and some rows have none.

d_gene	v_gene	j_gene	abundance	CDR3aa	CDR3nt
TRBD1	TRBV18	TRBJ1-2	-	CASSLRTGGREYGYTF	TGTGCCAGCTCTCTTCGGACAGGGGGCCGGGAGTATGGCTACACCTTC
-	TRBV5-1	TRBJ2-2	-	CASSFQGSTGELFF	TGCGCCAGCAGCTTCCAGGGGAGCACCGGGGAGCTGTTTTTT
TRBD2	TRBV7-9	TRBJ2-5	-	CASSLNRREGLETQYF	TGTGCCAGCAGCTTAAATAGGCGGGAGGGCCTTGAGACCCAGTACTTC
-	TRBV30	TRBJ1-4	-	CAWSYYPGRRNEKLFF	TGTGCCTGGAGCTACTACCCGGGACGGAGGAATGAAAAACTGTTTTTT
TRBD1	TRBV2	TRBJ2-5	-	CASDLQGARETQYF	TGTGCCAGCGATCTGCAGGGGGCCAGGGAGACCCAGTACTTC
-	TRBV7-3	TRBJ2-1	-	CASSLGLSPRKHNEQFF	TGTGCCAGCAGCTTGGGACTTTCTCCAAGGAAGCACAATGAGCAGTTCTTC
-	TRBV11-3	TRBJ2-5	-	CASEVGGAETQYF	TGTGCCAGCGAGGTAGGAGGTGCGGAGACCCAGTACTTC
-	TRBV7-9	TRBJ1-5	-	CASSSFPRYSNQPQHF	TGTGCCAGCAGCTCCTTTCCGAGGTATAGCAATCAGCCCCAGCATTTT
-	TRBV5-1	TRBJ2-7	-	CASSLEGSGEQYF	TGCGCCAGCAGCTTGGAGGGGAGTGGGGAGCAGTACTTC
-	TRBV30	TRBJ2-7	-	CAWSLGAAGEQYF	TGTGCCTGGAGTCTCGGGGCGGCCGGCGAGCAGTACTTC
-	TRBV5-1	TRBJ1-2	-	CASSFRVPRESYTF	TGCGCCAGCAGCTTTAGGGTCCCCCGGGAGAGCTACACCTTC
-	TRBV9	TRBJ2-7	-	CASSVAQFPGHGAYEQYF	TGTGCCAGCAGCGTAGCGCAGTTTCCGGGACACGGGGCCTACGAGCAGTACTTC
TRBD1	TRBV28	TRBJ1-2	-	CASSDRGSYGYTF	TGTGCCAGCTCGGACAGGGGGAGCTATGGCTACACCTTC
-	TRBV2	TRBJ2-7	-	CASRPTGLYEQYF	TGTGCCAGCAGGCCCACCGGACTATACGAGCAGTACTTC
-	TRBV9	TRBJ2-1	-	CASSPIPYNEQFF	TGTGCCAGCAGCCCAATTCCCTACAATGAGCAGTTCTTC
-	TRBV5-1	TRBJ2-7	once	CASSLEASVGAGQYF	TGCGCCAGCAGCTTGGAAGCTAGCGTGGGAGCTGGGCAGTACTTC
-	TRBV9	TRBJ2-3	-	CASTTQWGRTDTQYF	TGTGCCAGCACCACCCAATGGGGCCGCACAGATACGCAGTATTTT
TRBD1	TRBV28	TRBJ2-7	-	CASSLIGTGGEQYF	TGTGCCAGCAGTTTAATCGGGACAGGGGGGGAGCAGTACTTC
TRBD1	TRBV5-1	TRBJ2-7	-	CASSPEALTGGEQYF	TGCGCCAGCAGCCCGGAAGCCCTGACAGGGGGCGAGCAGTACTTC
-	TRBV11-3	TRBJ2-7	-	CASSPPDSHEQYF	TGTGCCAGCAGCCCACCCGACAGCCACGAGCAGTACTTC
TRBD2	TRBV7-3	TRBJ2-1	-	CASSTPSAGGHRRGNYNEQFF	TGTGCCAGCAGCACCCCCTCGGCGGGAGGCCATCGTAGGGGGAATTACAATGAGCAGTTCTTC
-	TRBV2	TRBJ2-6	-	CASRGTFSGANVLTF	TGTGCCAGCAGGGGGACTTTCTCTGGGGCCAACGTCCTGACTTTC
TRBD2	TRBV28	TRBJ2-7	-	CASSGTSGPYEQYF	TGTGCCAGCAGCGGGACTAGCGGACCCTACGAGCAGTACTTC
-	TRBV28	TRBJ2-7	-	CASSTREQGSYEQYF	TGTGCCAGCAGTACCCGGGAACAGGGTTCCTACGAGCAGTACTTC
-	TRBV5-1	TRBJ2-5	-	CASSRLYGGQETQYF	TGCGCCAGCAGCAGACTATACGGAGGACAAGAGACCCAGTACTTC
-	TRBV7-9	TRBJ1-3	-	CATGGPSSGNTIYF	TGTGCCACCGGAGGACCGTCCTCTGGAAACACCATATATTTT
-	TRBV5-1	TRBJ2-5	-	CASSLDGGQTQYF	TGCGCCAGCAGCTTGGATGGGGGGCAGACCCAGTACTTC
-	TRBV11-2	TRBJ1-2	-	CASSLDPRGRGYTF	TGTGCCAGCAGCTTAGATCCAAGGGGCAGAGGCTACACCTTC
TRBD2	TRBV6-1	TRBJ2-2	-	CASSEFGTSGWSSGELFF	TGTGCCAGCAGTGAATTCGGGACTAGCGGGTGGTCCTCCGGGGAGCTGTTTTTT
-	TRBV7-2	TRBJ1-3	-	CASSQETVTGNTIYF	TGTGCCAGCAGCCAAGAGACGGTAACTGGAAACACCATATATTTT
TRBD2	TRBV19	TRBJ2-7	-	CASSISAGVNEDEQYF	TGTGCCAGTAGTATATCAGCGGGAGTTAACGAAGACGAGCAGTACTTC
-	TRBV7-9	TRBJ2-1	-	CASSPPSLANEQFF	TGTGCCAGCAGCCCCCCCTCTCTAGCCAATGAGCAGTTCTTC
TRBD1	TRBV4-3	TRBJ2-2	-	CASSFHTGATGELFF	TGCGCCAGCAGTTTTCACACAGGGGCCACCGGGGAGCTGTTTTTT
TRBD1	TRBV10-3	TRBJ2-5	-	CPPDREETQYF	TGTCCTCCGGACAGGGAAGAGACCCAGTACTTC
TRBD1	TRBV7-9	TRBJ1-2	-	CASSLYRGSVAGYTF	TGTGCCAGCAGCTTATACAGGGGATCGGTCGCGGGCTACACCTTC
-	TRBV18	TRBJ2-5	-	CASSPRGQETQYF	TGTGCCAGCTCACCGAGGGGGCAAGAGACCCAGTACTTC
TRBD2	TRBV5-1	TRBJ2-7	-	CASSLAPSSGSYEQYF	TGCGCCAGCAGCTTGGCACCCTCTAGCGGGAGCTACGAGCAGTACTTC
-	TRBV30	TRBJ2-7	-	CAGSGVTYEQYF	TGTGCCGGTTCAGGGGTTACCTACGAGCAGTACTTC
-	TRBV28	TRBJ1-2	few	CASLDWGRGYTF	TGTGCCAGCTTGGACTGGGGTCGGGGCTACACCTTC
-	TRBV4-1	TRBJ1-1	-	CASSQPRTASAEAFF	TGCGCCAGCAGCCAACCCCGGACAGCAAGCGCTGAAGCTTTCTTT
TRBD2	TRBV11-2	TRBJ2-5	-	CASSLAIAGGRETQYF	TGTGCCAGCAGCTTAGCCATAGCGGGAGGGCGAGAGACCCAGTACTTC
TRBD1	TRBV7-2	TRBJ1-3	-	CASSPPGQGVARGNTIYF	TGTGCCAGCAGCCCGCCGGGACAGGGGGTCGCGAGAGGAAACACCATATATTTT
-	TRBV5-1	TRBJ2-1	-	CASSAGPNSYNEQFF	TGCGCCAGCAGCGCGGGACCGAACTCCTACAATGAGCAGTTCTTC
-	TRBV6-5	TRBJ2-1	-	CASSYGLFSSYNEQFF	TGTGCCAGCAGCTACGGACTCTTCAGCTCCTACAATGAGCAGTTCTTC
TRBD1	TRBV28	TRBJ2-2	-	CASSPPGQGNTGELFF	TGTGCCAGCAGTCCCCCGGGACAGGGAAACACCGGGGAGCTGTTTTTT
TRBD2	TRBV5-1	TRBJ2-5	-	CASSFAGRVSETQYF	TGCGCCAGCAGCTTTGCCGGGAGGGTATCAGAGACCCAGTACTTC
TRBD2	TRBV5-1	TRBJ2-1	few	CASSLAGGRSYNEQFF	TGCGCCAGCAGCTTGGCCGGCGGGAGGTCCTACAATGAGCAGTTCTTC
TRBD2	TRBV5-1	TRBJ2-3	-	CASSFLAGMPDTQYF	TGCGCCAGCAGCTTTTTAGCGGGAATGCCAGATACGCAGTATTTT
-	TRBV7-2	TRBJ2-3	-	CASSLVGTVRTQYF	TGTGCCAGCAGCTTAGTAGGGACCGTGAGAACGCAGTATTTT
-	TRBV2	TRBJ1-2	-	CASSEEHGGYTF	TGTGCCAGCAGTGAAGAGCATGGGGGCTACACCTTC
-	TRBV5-1	TRBJ2-5	-	CASSPQVVQETQYF	TGCGCCAGCAGCCCTCAGGTGGTCCAAGAGACCCAGTACTTC